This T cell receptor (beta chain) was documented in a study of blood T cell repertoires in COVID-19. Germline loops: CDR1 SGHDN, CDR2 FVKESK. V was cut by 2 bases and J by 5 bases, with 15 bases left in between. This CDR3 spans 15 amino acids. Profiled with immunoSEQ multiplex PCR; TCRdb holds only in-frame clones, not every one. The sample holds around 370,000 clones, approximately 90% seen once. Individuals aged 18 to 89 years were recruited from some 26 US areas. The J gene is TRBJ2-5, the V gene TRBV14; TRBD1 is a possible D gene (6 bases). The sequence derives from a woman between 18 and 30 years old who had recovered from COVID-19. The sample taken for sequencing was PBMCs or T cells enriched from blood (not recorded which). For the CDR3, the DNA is TGTGCCAGCAGCCAAACGCTCACAGGGTCGGAGACCCAGTACTTC. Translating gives CASSQTLTGSETQYF. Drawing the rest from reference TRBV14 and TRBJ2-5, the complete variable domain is EAGVTQFPSHSVIEKGQTVTLRCDPISGHDNLYWYRRVMGKEIKFLLHFVKESKQDESGMPNNRFLAERTGGTYSTLKVQPAELEDSGVYFCASSQTLTGSETQYFGPGTRLLVL.